The rows below give T cell receptor beta chains drawn from one sample of a study of shared clonotypes between healthy human individuals. Using immunoSEQ multiplex PCR, the repertoire was profiled, and TCRdb retains in-frame clones only, with some absent. Of some 2.1 million clones listed, 85% to 95% were seen once; the top ten hold approximately 1.7%. Sequenced sample: naive CD8+ T cells from PBMCs. Every receptor here comes from a young man in good health. Some clones in this sample may be carry-over from other donors' samples. Both conserved end residues are part of each CDR3. Fields, in order: D gene, V gene, clone size, J gene, CDR3 protein, CDR3 DNA. A D gene is named only where the DNA matches it firmly. Rows may omit the clone size; those that give it use once, few, many or a size class.

D: .
V: TRBV27
size: .
J: TRBJ2-7
CDR3: CASSFSASYEQYF
DNA: TGTGCCAGCAGTTTCTCAGCGTCCTACGAGCAGTACTTC

D: .
V: TRBV5-4
size: once
J: TRBJ2-5
CDR3: CASSLVAARETQYF
DNA: TGTGCCAGCAGCTTGGTTGCGGCTCGAGAGACCCAGTACTTC

D: TRBD1
V: TRBV28
size: .
J: TRBJ1-2
CDR3: CASSFQGEDGYTF
DNA: TGTGCCAGCAGTTTTCAGGGGGAAGATGGCTACACCTTC

D: TRBD1
V: TRBV30
size: once
J: TRBJ2-1
CDR3: CAWSQTGFPSYNEQFF
DNA: TGTGCCTGGTCCCAGACAGGGTTTCCCTCCTACAATGAGCAGTTCTTC

D: .
V: TRBV7-8
size: .
J: TRBJ1-4
CDR3: CASSFKTGFNEKLFF
DNA: TGTGCCAGCAGCTTCAAGACAGGCTTTAATGAAAAACTGTTTTTT

D: TRBD1
V: TRBV6-1
size: .
J: TRBJ2-7
CDR3: CASSETGSSYEQYF
DNA: TGTGCCAGCAGTGAGACAGGGAGCTCCTACGAGCAGTACTTC

D: .
V: TRBV27
size: .
J: TRBJ2-7
CDR3: CASSPQLGIHEQYF
DNA: TGTGCCAGCAGTCCCCAGTTAGGGATCCACGAGCAGTACTTC

D: TRBD2
V: TRBV28
size: .
J: TRBJ2-1
CDR3: CASRHTAGGVNEQFF
DNA: TGTGCCAGCAGACATACAGCGGGAGGGGTTAATGAGCAGTTCTTC

D: .
V: TRBV4-1
size: .
J: TRBJ1-2
CDR3: CASSQEVRPRYGYTF
DNA: TGCGCCAGCAGCCAAGAGGTGCGACCTAGGTATGGCTACACCTTC

D: .
V: TRBV27
size: .
J: TRBJ2-1
CDR3: CASSPRGHNEQFF
DNA: TGTGCCAGCAGTCCCCGGGGACACAATGAGCAGTTCTTC

D: .
V: TRBV7-2
size: .
J: TRBJ2-7
CDR3: CASSFPSYEQYF
DNA: TGTGCCAGCAGCTTCCCATCGTACGAGCAGTACTTC

D: .
V: TRBV19
size: .
J: TRBJ2-1
CDR3: CASSILRPGALHEQFF
DNA: TGTGCCAGTAGTATACTTCGCCCGGGGGCCTTACATGAGCAGTTCTTC

D: TRBD2
V: TRBV5-1
size: .
J: TRBJ2-1
CDR3: CASSSGLAGTGNWPFF
DNA: TGCGCCAGCAGCTCCGGACTAGCGGGGACCGGGAATTGGCCGTTCTTC

D: .
V: TRBV27
size: .
J: TRBJ2-3
CDR3: CASSSLWQGNTDTQYF
DNA: TGTGCCAGCAGTTCGTTATGGCAGGGTAACACAGATACGCAGTATTTT

D: .
V: TRBV15
size: .
J: TRBJ2-5
CDR3: CATSRVDSFQETQYF
DNA: TGTGCCACCAGCAGAGTGGACTCCTTCCAAGAGACCCAGTACTTC

D: .
V: TRBV7-9
size: .
J: TRBJ2-1
CDR3: CASSSGPKEQFF
DNA: TGTGCCAGCAGCTCGGGCCCAAAGGAGCAGTTCTTC

D: .
V: TRBV6-1
size: .
J: TRBJ2-7
CDR3: CASSGSGTALGYEQYF
DNA: TGTGCCAGCAGTGGGTCTGGGACGGCCTTGGGCTACGAGCAGTACTTC

D: TRBD2
V: TRBV7-2
size: .
J: TRBJ2-1
CDR3: CASSKASGSYNEQFF
DNA: TGTGCCAGCAGCAAGGCTAGCGGGTCCTACAATGAGCAGTTCTTC

D: TRBD1
V: TRBV6-5
size: .
J: TRBJ2-1
CDR3: CASSPRQGARNGQFF
DNA: TGTGCCAGCAGTCCACGACAGGGGGCGCGAAATGGGCAGTTCTTC

D: .
V: TRBV13
size: once
J: TRBJ1-2
CDR3: CASKTSQGRLPRYGYTF
DNA: TGTGCCAGCAAAACGTCCCAAGGAAGACTGCCACGCTATGGCTACACCTTC

D: TRBD1
V: TRBV13
size: .
J: TRBJ2-1
CDR3: CASSPGTGLQQFF
DNA: TGTGCCAGCAGCCCCGGGACAGGGTTGCAGCAGTTCTTC

D: TRBD2
V: TRBV11-3
size: .
J: TRBJ2-1
CDR3: CASSLGDYPPYNEQFF
DNA: TGTGCCAGCAGCTTAGGGGACTACCCCCCCTACAATGAGCAGTTCTTC

D: TRBD1
V: TRBV5-1
size: once
J: TRBJ2-7
CDR3: CASSLTGGYEQYF
DNA: TGCGCCAGCAGCCTTACAGGGGGCTACGAGCAGTACTTC

D: .
V: TRBV11-2
size: .
J: TRBJ1-3
CDR3: CASSHEGSGNTIYF
DNA: TGTGCCAGCAGCCACGAGGGGTCTGGAAACACCATATATTTT

D: TRBD2
V: TRBV27
size: .
J: TRBJ2-7
CDR3: CASSLSVLAGYEQYF
DNA: TGTGCCAGCAGTTTAAGTGTCCTAGCGGGATACGAGCAGTACTTC

D: .
V: TRBV9
size: .
J: TRBJ1-1
CDR3: CASSVVDGLNTEAFF
DNA: TGTGCCAGCAGCGTAGTCGACGGACTGAACACTGAAGCTTTCTTT

D: TRBD1
V: TRBV28
size: .
J: TRBJ1-2
CDR3: CASSRTGQRLYGYTF
DNA: TGTGCCAGCTCTCGCACGGGACAGCGCCTCTATGGCTACACCTTC

D: .
V: TRBV12-1
size: .
J: TRBJ2-1
CDR3: CASGGGVSGSSLLGSYNEQFF
DNA: TGTGCCAGCGGGGGAGGGGTTAGCGGGAGTTCTCTTTTAGGGTCCTACAATGAGCAGTTCTTC

D: TRBD2
V: TRBV28
size: .
J: TRBJ2-1
CDR3: CASSPWRELNNEQFF
DNA: TGTGCCAGCAGCCCCTGGCGGGAGCTCAACAATGAGCAGTTCTTC

D: .
V: TRBV2
size: .
J: TRBJ2-7
CDR3: CASPPGPGYEQYF
DNA: TGTGCCAGCCCGCCGGGACCGGGGTACGAGCAGTACTTC

D: .
V: TRBV2
size: .
J: TRBJ1-4
CDR3: CASSEHRGGSEKLFF
DNA: TGTGCCAGCAGTGAACACCGGGGCGGGAGTGAAAAACTGTTTTTT

D: .
V: TRBV28
size: .
J: TRBJ1-2
CDR3: CASSSNQYINYGYTF
DNA: TGTGCCAGCAGTTCCAATCAATACATTAACTATGGCTACACCTTC

D: TRBD1
V: TRBV27
size: .
J: TRBJ2-7
CDR3: CASSWQGAYEQYF
DNA: TGTGCCAGCAGTTGGCAGGGGGCATACGAGCAGTACTTC

D: TRBD1
V: TRBV11-2
size: .
J: TRBJ1-5
CDR3: CASSYRGNQPQHF
DNA: TGTGCCAGCAGCTACAGGGGAAATCAGCCCCAGCATTTT

D: .
V: TRBV29-1
size: .
J: TRBJ2-7
CDR3: CSVGGAGTPYEQYF
DNA: TGCAGCGTGGGGGGAGCAGGGACTCCCTACGAGCAGTACTTC

D: .
V: TRBV9
size: .
J: TRBJ2-7
CDR3: CASSARGRNWDEQYF
DNA: TGTGCCAGCAGCGCTAGGGGTAGGAATTGGGACGAGCAGTACTTC

D: .
V: TRBV27
size: .
J: TRBJ2-6
CDR3: CASSPVGPGANVLTF
DNA: TGTGCCAGCAGCCCCGTCGGCCCTGGGGCCAACGTCCTGACTTTC